Below are 8 T cell receptor beta chains sequenced from a single sample in a study of blood T cell repertoires in COVID-19. The method was immunoSEQ multiplex PCR; TCRdb's version includes in-frame clones alone and lacks a portion of them. The sample holds about 110,000 clones, around 85% seen once. The sequenced sample was peripheral blood. The receptors derive from a woman aged 55 to 70 with COVID-19, enrolled during active disease.

The rearrangement links TRBV5-1 to TRBJ2-5; 7 nucleotides agree with TRBD2. The germline CDR1 and CDR2 sequences are SGHRS and YFSETQ. The CDR3 length is 15 residues. After removal of 2 bases from V and 5 bases from J, the junction contained 9 bases not matched to a gene. CDR3 sequence (DNA): TGCGCCAGCAGCTTACTCAAGCGGGGAGGGGAGACCCAGTACTTC. Its protein is CASSLLKRGGETQYF.

This chain uses TRBV27 with TRBJ2-1, with 10 bases matching TRBD2. Germline CDR1 and CDR2: MNHEY and SMNVEV (reference sequence). The J segment lost 3 bases and the V segment lost 5 bases, leaving 4 bases of the junction unmatched. This CDR3 is built from 15 residues. The CDR3 nucleotides read TGTGCCAGCAGTGAGCGGGGGGGCCTCTACAATGAGCAGTTCTTC. Translated, it gives CASSERGGLYNEQFF.

The rearrangement links TRBV7-3 to TRBJ1-4; tentatively, D is TRBD1 (6 bases). The germline CDR1 and CDR2 sequences are SGHTA and FQGTGA. Trimming left V 5 bases short and J 3 bases short, with 16 bases between. This CDR3 comprises 16 residues. The CDR3 sequence is CASSPTGISSNEKLFF. For the CDR3, the DNA is TGTGCCAGCAGCCCCACAGGGATCTCCTCTAATGAAAAACTGTTTTTT.

Written as DNA, the CDR3 is TGTGCCAGCAGCTTGGCGCTAACTAGCGGGCAAGAGACCCAGTACTTC. This gives the protein CASSLALTSGQETQYF. The rearrangement joins TRBV5-6 to TRBJ2-5, with 9 positions matching TRBD2. The CDR3 has 16 amino acids. CDR1 SGHDT and CDR2 YYEEEE come from the germline V gene. With 0 bases clipped from V and 2 bases from J, the junction kept 5 bases outside the gene matches.

About this clone itself: Other DNA variants within this sample encode the same CDR3. The chain has TRBV29-1 and TRBJ1-1; D gene unclear. V shed 5 bases and J shed 1 base, with 5 bases lying between them. CDR1 is SQVTM and CDR2 is ANQGSEA in the germline V gene. This CDR3 has 11 residues. This CDR3 is CSVPKNTEAFF. CDR3 coding DNA: TGCAGCGTTCCCAAGAACACTGAAGCTTTCTTT.

The chain is built from TRBV5-4 and TRBJ1-6, with TRBD1 identical over 10 bases. The length of the CDR3 is 14 residues. V lost 3 bases to trimming and J lost 8 bases; unmatched junction nucleotides: 2. CDR1 is SGHNT and CDR2 is YYREEE in the germline V gene (reference sequence). The CDR3 protein is CASSSGQGDSPLHF. Here the CDR3 DNA reads TGTGCCAGCAGCTCCGGACAGGGGGATTCACCCCTCCACTTT.

The chain recombines TRBV19 with TRBJ2-1; possible D gene TRBD1, 6 bases. V was clipped by 5 bases and J by 8 bases, with 25 bases between them. Germline values: CDR1 LNHDA, CDR2 SQIVND (reference sequence). The CDR3 totals 17 residues. The CDR3 loop is CASSLTLVGAGIYEQFF. The CDR3, as DNA: TGTGCCAGTAGTCTCACCCTGGTGGGGGCCGGAATCTATGAGCAGTTCTTC.

V is TRBV29-1 and J is TRBJ2-5; possibly TRBD2 for D (6 bases). Germline CDR1 SQVTM, CDR2 ANQGSEA. CDR3 length: 13 amino acids. Trimming pared 5 bases from V and 5 bases from J, leaving 15 bases between. CDR3 coding DNA: TGCAGCGTTTTGGCGGGGCCCTGGGAGACCCAGTACTTC. Translation gives CSVLAGPWETQYF.